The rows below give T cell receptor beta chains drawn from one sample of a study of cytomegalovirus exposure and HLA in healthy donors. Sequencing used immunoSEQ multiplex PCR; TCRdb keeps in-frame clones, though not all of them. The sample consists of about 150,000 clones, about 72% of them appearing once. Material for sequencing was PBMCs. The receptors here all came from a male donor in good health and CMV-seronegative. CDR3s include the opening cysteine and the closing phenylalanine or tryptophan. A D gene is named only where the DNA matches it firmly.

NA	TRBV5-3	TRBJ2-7	CARTEAWKDAGLSFYEQYF
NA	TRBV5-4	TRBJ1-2	CASSLDRGYGGYTF
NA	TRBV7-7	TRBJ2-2	CASSLGGGYTGELFF
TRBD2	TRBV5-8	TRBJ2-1	CASSLGGGRTPYNEQFF
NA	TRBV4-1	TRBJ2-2	CASSPTMGYPGELFF
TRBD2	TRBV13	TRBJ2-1	CASSLEGGYNEQFF
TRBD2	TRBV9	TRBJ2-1	CASSVGGLAGDNEQFF
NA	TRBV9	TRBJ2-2	CASARSWHTGELFF
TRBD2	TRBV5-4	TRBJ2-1	CASSSRTSSYNEQFF
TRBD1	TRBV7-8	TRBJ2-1	CASSKQGPEQFF
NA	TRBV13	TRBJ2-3	CASSLRRRDTQYF
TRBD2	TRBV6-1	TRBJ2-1	CASSAPRGAYNEQFF
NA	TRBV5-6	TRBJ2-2	CASSPPPGRVDTGELFF
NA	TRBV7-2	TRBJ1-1	CASSSANPGTEAFF
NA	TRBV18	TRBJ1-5	CASSPGENQPQHF
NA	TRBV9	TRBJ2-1	CASSVDRGDYNEQFF
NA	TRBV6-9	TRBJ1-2	CASTPPGRKFYGYTF
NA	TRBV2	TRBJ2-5	CASVAVQETQYF
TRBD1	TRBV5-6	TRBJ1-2	CASSLVGQAEGYTF
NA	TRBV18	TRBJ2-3	CASSPPGQGTDTQYF
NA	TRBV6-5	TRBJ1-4	CASRGRSSVFF
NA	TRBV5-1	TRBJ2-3	CASSLGDTTDTQYF
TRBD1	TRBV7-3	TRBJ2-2	CASSPRQGGTGELFF
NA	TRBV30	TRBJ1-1	CAWKLSEGRTEAFF